The clone carrying this T cell receptor beta chain showed up just once. The antigen remains unidentified. Profiled with immunoSEQ multiplex PCR; TCRdb holds only in-frame clones, not every one. The sample includes 3,000 to 4,000 clones, about 90% of them seen just once. The data were obtained in a study of chemoradiotherapy in HPV16-positive cancers. For the study at large: Candidate HPV-specific clones and shared TCR motifs came from a couple of HPV16-positive patients. Study-level findings and limits: For HPV16-positive patients, expanding HPV-responsive T cells associated with longer recurrence-free survival. Candidate HPV-specific clones and E7-related TCR motifs grew in tumor during treatment.

Repertoires were sampled repeatedly during chemoradiotherapy. This CDR3 has 13 amino acids. V was clipped by 0 bases and J by 6 bases, with 8 bases between them. Germline assignment: CDR1 LGHNA and CDR2 YSLEER. The receptor was derived from a human donor with HPV-associated anogenital cancer. The gene calls are TRBV4-3 and TRBJ1-2, with unresolved D. Specimen: tumor tissue, collected from a patient who underwent chemoradiotherapy. As DNA, the CDR3 is TGCGCCAGCAGCCAAGATATGGAGGATGGCTACACCTTC. Translating it yields CASSQDMEDGYTF.